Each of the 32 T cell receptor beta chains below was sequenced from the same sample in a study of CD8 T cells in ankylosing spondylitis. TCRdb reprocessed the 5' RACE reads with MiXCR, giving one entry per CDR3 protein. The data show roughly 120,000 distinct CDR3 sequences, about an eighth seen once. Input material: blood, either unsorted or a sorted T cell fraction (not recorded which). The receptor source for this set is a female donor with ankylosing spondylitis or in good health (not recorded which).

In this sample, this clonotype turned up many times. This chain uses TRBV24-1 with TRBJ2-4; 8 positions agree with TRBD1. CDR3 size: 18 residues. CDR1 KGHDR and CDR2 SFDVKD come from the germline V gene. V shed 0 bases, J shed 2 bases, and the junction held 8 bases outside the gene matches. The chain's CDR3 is CATSDLPVTGVSKNIQYF. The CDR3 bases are TGTGCCACCAGTGATTTGCCTGTGACAGGGGTATCCAAAAACATTCAGTACTTC.

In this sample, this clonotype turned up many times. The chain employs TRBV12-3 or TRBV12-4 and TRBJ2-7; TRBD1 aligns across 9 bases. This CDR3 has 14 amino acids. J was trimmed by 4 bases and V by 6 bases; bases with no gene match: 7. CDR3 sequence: CASSLGTGMYEQYF. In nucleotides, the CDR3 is TGTGCCAGCAGCCTCGGGACAGGGATGTACGAGCAGTACTTC.

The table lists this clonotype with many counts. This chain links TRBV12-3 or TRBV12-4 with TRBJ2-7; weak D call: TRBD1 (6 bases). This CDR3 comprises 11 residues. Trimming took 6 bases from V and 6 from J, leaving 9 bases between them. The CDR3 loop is CASSPGVEQYF. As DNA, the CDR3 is TGTGCCAGCAGCCCAGGGGTCGAGCAGTACTTC.

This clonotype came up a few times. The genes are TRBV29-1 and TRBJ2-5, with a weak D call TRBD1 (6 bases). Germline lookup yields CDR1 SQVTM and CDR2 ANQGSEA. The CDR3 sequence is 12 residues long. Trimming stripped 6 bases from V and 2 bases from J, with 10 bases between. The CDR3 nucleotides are TGCAGCGTCGGCACAGGGCAAGAGACCCAGTACTTC. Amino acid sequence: CSVGTGQETQYF.

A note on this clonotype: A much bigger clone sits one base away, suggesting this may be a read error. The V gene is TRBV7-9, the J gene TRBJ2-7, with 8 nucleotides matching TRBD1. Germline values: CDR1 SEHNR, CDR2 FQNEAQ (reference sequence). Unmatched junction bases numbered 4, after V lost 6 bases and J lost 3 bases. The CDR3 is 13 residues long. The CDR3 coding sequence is TGTGCCAGCAGTGCAACAGGGGGCTACGAGCAGTACTTC. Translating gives CASSATGGYEQYF.

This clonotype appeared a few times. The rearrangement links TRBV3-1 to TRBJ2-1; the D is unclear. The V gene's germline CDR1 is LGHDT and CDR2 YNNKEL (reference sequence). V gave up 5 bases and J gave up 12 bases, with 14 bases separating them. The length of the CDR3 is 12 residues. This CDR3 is CASSARPEGQFF. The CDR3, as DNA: TGTGCCAGCAGCGCACGCCCGGAAGGGCAGTTCTTC.

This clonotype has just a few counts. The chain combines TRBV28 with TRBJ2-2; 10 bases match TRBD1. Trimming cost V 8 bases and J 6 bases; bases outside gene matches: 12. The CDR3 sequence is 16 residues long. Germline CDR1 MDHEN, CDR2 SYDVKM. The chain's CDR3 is CASGPRDRGNAGELFF. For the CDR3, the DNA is TGTGCCAGCGGCCCCCGGGACAGGGGAAACGCCGGGGAGCTGTTTTTT.

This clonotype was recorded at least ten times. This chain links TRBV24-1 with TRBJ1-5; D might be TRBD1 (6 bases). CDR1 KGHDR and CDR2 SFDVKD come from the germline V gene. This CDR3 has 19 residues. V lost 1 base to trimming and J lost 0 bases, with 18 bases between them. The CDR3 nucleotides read TGTGCCACCAGTGATTTCCTCCGGGGGCGAGACAATAGCAATCAGCCCCAGCATTTT. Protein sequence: CATSDFLRGRDNSNQPQHF.

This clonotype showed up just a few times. CDR3 sequence (DNA): TGTGCCAGCAGCGTTCCCTTAGCGGGAGTTTTAGATACGCAGTATTTT. Residues: CASSVPLAGVLDTQYF. The chain uses TRBV9 and TRBJ2-3, with 9 bases aligning to TRBD2. Trimming took 2 bases from V and 5 from J; bases not matched to a gene: 9. The CDR3 spans 16 residues. The germline CDR1 and CDR2 sequences are SGDLS and YYNGEE.

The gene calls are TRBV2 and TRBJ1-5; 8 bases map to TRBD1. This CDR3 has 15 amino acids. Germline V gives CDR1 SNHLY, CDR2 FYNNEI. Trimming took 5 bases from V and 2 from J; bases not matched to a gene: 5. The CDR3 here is CASSTGQAGNQPQHF. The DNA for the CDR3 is TGTGCCAGCAGTACGGGACAGGCGGGCAATCAGCCCCAGCATTTT.

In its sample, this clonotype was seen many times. The CDR3 coding sequence is TGCGCCAGCAGACCTCGACAGTCTTTTGGAAACACCATATATTTT. Protein: CASRPRQSFGNTIYF. The chain uses TRBV5-1 and TRBJ1-3; D possibly corresponds to TRBD1 (5 bases). V was pared by 5 bases and J by 3 bases, with 15 bases between. Germline V gene lookup returns CDR1 SGHRS and CDR2 YFSETQ. CDR3 length equals 15 residues.

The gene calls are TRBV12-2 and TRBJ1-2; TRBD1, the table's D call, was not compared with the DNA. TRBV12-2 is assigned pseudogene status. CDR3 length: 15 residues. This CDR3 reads CASRPWTGVNYGYTF. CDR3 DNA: TGTGCAAGTCGCCCGTGGACAGGGGTTAACTATGGCTACACCTTC.

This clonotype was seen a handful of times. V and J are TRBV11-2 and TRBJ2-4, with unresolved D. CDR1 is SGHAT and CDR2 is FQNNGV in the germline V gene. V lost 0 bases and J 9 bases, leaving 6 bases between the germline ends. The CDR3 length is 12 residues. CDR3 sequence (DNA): TGTGCCAGCAGCTTAGATCATGGCATTCAGTACTTC. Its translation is CASSLDHGIQYF. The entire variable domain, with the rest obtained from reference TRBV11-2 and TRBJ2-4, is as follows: EAGVAQSPRYKIIEKRQSVAFWCNPISGHATLYWYQQILGQGPKLLIQFQNNGVVDDSQLPKDRFSAERLKGVDSTLKIQPAKLEDSAVYLCASSLDHGIQYFGAGTRLSVL.

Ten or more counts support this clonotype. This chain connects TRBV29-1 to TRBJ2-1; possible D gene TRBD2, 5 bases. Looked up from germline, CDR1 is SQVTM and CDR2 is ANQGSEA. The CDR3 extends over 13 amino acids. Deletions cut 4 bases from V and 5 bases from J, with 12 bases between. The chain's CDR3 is CSVARYGDNEQFF. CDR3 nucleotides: TGCAGCGTTGCCAGGTACGGGGACAATGAGCAGTTCTTC.

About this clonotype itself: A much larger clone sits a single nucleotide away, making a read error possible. The CDR3 is CRAVTGGNEKLFF. Written as DNA, the CDR3 is TGCAGAGCCGTGACAGGGGGGAATGAAAAACTGTTTTTT. The gene calls are TRBV20-1 and TRBJ1-4, with 9 bases that match TRBD1. This CDR3 region has 13 residues. CDR1 and CDR2 from the germline V gene are DFQATT and SNEGSKA (reference sequence).

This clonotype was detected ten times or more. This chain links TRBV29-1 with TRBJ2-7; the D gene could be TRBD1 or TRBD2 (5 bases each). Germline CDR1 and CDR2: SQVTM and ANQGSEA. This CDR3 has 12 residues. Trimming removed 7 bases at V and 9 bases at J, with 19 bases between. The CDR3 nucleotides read TGCAGCGCCGCGGTGGGGGACCTCAGGCAGTACTTC. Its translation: CSAAVGDLRQYF.

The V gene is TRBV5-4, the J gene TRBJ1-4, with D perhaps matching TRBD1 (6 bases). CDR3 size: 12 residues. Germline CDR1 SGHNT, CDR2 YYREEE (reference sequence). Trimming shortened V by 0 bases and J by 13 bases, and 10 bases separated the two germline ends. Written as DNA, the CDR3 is TGTGCCAGCAGCTTGGCCCAGGGGAGACTGTTTTTT. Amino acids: CASSLAQGRLFF.

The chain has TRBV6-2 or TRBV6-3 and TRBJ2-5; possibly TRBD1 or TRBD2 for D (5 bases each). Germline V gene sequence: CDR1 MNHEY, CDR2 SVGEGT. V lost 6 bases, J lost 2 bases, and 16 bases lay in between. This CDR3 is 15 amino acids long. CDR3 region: CASRPLGEKQETQYF. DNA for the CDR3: TGTGCCAGCAGGCCTCTGGGGGAGAAACAAGAGACCCAGTACTTC.

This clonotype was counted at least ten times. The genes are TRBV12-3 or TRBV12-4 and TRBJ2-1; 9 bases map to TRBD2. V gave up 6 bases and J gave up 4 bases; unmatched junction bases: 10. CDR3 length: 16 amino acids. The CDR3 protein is CASSRSGGIRYNEQFF. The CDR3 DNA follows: TGTGCCAGCAGCCGTAGCGGGGGAATACGGTACAATGAGCAGTTCTTC.

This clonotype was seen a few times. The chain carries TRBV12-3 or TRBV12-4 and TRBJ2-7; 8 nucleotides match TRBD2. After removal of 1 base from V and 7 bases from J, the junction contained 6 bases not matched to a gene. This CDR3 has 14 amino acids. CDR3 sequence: CASSLGLAGREQYF. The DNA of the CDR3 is TGTGCCAGCAGTTTAGGTTTAGCGGGACGGGAGCAGTACTTC.

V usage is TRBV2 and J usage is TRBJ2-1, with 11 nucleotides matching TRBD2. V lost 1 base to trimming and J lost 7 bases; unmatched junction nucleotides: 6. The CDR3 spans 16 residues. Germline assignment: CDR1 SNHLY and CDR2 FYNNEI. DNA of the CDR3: TGTGCCAGCAGTGAAGTATTAACTAGCGGGAGTAATGAGCAGTTCTTC. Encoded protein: CASSEVLTSGSNEQFF.

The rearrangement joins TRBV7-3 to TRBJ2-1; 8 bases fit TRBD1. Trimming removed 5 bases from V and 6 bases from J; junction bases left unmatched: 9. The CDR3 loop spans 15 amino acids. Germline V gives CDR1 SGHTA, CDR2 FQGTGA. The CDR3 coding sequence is TGTGCCAGCAGCCGTCAGGGGGCTAGCTTCAATGAGCAGTTCTTC. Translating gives CASSRQGASFNEQFF. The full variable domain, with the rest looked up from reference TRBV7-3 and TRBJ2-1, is GAGVSQTPSNKVTEKGKYVELRCDPISGHTALYWYRQSLGQGPEFLIYFQGTGAADDSGLPNDRFFAVRPEGSVSTLKIQRTERGDSAVYLCASSRQGASFNEQFFGPGTRLTVL.

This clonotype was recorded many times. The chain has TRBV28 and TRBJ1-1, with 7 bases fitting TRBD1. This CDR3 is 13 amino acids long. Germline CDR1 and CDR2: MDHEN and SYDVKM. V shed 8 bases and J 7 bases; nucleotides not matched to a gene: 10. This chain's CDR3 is CASQRTGLGEAFF. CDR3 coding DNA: TGTGCCAGCCAAAGGACAGGTCTGGGTGAAGCTTTCTTT.

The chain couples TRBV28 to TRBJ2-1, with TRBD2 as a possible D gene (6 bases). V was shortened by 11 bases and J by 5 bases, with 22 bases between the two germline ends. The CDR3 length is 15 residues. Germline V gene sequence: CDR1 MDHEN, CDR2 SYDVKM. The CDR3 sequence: CARQDYPLLHNEQFF. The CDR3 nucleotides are TGTGCCCGCCAGGACTACCCCCTACTACACAATGAGCAGTTCTTC.

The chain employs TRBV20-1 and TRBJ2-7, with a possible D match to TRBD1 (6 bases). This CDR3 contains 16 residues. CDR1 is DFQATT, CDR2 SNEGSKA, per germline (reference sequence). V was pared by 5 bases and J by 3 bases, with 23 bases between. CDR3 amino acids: CSALKLPTGKGYEQYF. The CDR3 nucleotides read TGCAGTGCTCTCAAGTTACCTACAGGGAAGGGCTACGAGCAGTACTTC.

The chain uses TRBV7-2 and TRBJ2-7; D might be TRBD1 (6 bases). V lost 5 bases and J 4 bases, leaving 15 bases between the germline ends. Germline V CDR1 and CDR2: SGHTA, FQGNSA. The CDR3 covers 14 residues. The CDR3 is CASSLDRDTYEQYF. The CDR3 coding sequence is TGTGCCAGCAGCCTAGACCGGGACACATACGAGCAGTACTTC.

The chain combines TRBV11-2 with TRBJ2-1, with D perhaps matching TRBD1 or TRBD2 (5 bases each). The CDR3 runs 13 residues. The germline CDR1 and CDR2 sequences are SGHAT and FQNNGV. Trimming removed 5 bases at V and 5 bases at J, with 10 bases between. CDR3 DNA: TGTGCCAGCAGCCACGGGACGAACAATGAGCAGTTCTTC. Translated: CASSHGTNNEQFF.

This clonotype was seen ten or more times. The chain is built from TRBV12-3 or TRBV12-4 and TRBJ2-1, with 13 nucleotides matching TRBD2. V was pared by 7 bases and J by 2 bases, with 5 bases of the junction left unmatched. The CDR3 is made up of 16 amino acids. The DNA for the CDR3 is TGTGCCAGCACCGGACTAGCGGGAGCCCCCTACAATGAGCAGTTCTTC. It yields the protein CASTGLAGAPYNEQFF.

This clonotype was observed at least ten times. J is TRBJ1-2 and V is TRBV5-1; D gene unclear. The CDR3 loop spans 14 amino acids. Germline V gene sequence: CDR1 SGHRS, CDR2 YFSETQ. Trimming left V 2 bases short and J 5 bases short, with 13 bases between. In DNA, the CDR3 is TGCGCCAGCAGCTTTTACATGACGAGTTATGGCTACACCTTC. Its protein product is CASSFYMTSYGYTF.

The CDR3 DNA follows: TGCAGTGCTAGATTCCCTAGCGGGATTAAAGGGTTGGAGCAGTACTTC. Its translation is CSARFPSGIKGLEQYF. The chain joins TRBV20-1 to TRBJ2-7; 9 bases fit TRBD2. The CDR3 sequence is 16 residues long. V trimming: 2 bases; J trimming: 7 bases; junction bases outside the gene matches: 15. Germline CDR1 reads DFQATT; CDR2 reads SNEGSKA (reference sequence).

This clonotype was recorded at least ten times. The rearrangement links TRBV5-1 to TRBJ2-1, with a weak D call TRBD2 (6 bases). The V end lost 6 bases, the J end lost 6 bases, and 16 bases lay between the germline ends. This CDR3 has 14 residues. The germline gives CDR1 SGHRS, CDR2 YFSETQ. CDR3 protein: CASTRDFNGNEQFF. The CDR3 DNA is TGCGCCAGCACCCGGGACTTCAACGGCAATGAGCAGTTCTTC.

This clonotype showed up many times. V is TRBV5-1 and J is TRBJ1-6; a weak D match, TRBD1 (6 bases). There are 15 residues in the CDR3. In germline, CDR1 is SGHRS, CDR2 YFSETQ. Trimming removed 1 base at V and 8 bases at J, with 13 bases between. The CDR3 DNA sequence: TGCGCCAGCAGCTTGACAGGGACCAGAGATTCACCCCTCCACTTT. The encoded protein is CASSLTGTRDSPLHF. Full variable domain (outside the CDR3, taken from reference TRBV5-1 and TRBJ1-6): KAGVTQTPRYLIKTRGQQVTLSCSPISGHRSVSWYQQTPGQGLQFLFEYFSETQRNKGNFPGRFSGRQFSNSRSEMNVSTLELGDSALYLCASSLTGTRDSPLHFGNGTRLTVT.